This T cell receptor beta chain is drawn from a study of response to subunit inactivated influenza vaccine. For this clonotype: Its antigen is currently unknown.

General observations from the study: T cells newly recruited by each seasonal influenza vaccination are few, the authors suggested.

The CDR3 spans 14 residues. Germline V lookup: CDR1 LNHNV, CDR2 YYDKDF (reference sequence). The V gene lost 1 base and the J gene lost 5 bases, with 11 bases spanning the gap. TCRdb redid the calling of the RT-PCR reads with MiXCR, one entry per CDR3 protein. The table includes about 520,000 distinct CDR3 sequences, around 25% detected once. V and J are TRBV15 and TRBJ2-5; D is ambiguous. The sequenced sample was CD4+ T cells sorted from PBMCs, obtained 4 to 6 days after vaccination. The source of this sequence is a man aged 50 to 60 who received an inactivated influenza vaccine. The CDR3 DNA reads as TGTGCCACCAGCAGAGGGCAGGAGAGGGAGACCCAGTACTTC. Its translation is CATSRGQERETQYF.